Sequencing of this T cell receptor (beta chain) was carried out in a study of PD-1 blockade in classical Hodgkin lymphoma. Findings of the study overall: Only CD4+ TCR diversity, not CD8+, had risen significantly by C4D1. At baseline, newly diagnosed patients reportedly showed less TCR diversity than healthy donors. The origin of the repertoire differences remains undefined, with disease activity or prior therapy as possible causes.

V gave up 0 bases and J gave up 2 bases, with 8 bases separating them. The CDR3 contains 14 residues. Germline CDR1 and CDR2: SGHNT and YYREEE (reference sequence). Described time point: cycle 4 day 1 (C4D1), after more than 5 weeks of nivolumab. With no exception, relapse followed autologous stem cell transplantation in all patients, and brentuximab vedotin exposure varied. TCRdb's copy holds only in-frame clones and misses some; the assay was immunoSEQ multiplex PCR. The repertoire consists of about 7,200 clones, with over 80% occurring once and the leading ten covering roughly 30%. This clone was counted between two and nine times. Its antigen remains unknown.

The rearrangement links TRBV5-4 to TRBJ2-5; TRBD1 might be the D (5 bases). This sample comprised peripheral blood mononuclear cells (PBMCs), obtained before the fourth cycle of nivolumab. This receptor was identified in a human donor with classical Hodgkin lymphoma. As DNA, the CDR3 is TGTGCCAGCAGCTTGGCGGACACTCAAGAGACCCAGTACTTC. As protein: CASSLADTQETQYF.